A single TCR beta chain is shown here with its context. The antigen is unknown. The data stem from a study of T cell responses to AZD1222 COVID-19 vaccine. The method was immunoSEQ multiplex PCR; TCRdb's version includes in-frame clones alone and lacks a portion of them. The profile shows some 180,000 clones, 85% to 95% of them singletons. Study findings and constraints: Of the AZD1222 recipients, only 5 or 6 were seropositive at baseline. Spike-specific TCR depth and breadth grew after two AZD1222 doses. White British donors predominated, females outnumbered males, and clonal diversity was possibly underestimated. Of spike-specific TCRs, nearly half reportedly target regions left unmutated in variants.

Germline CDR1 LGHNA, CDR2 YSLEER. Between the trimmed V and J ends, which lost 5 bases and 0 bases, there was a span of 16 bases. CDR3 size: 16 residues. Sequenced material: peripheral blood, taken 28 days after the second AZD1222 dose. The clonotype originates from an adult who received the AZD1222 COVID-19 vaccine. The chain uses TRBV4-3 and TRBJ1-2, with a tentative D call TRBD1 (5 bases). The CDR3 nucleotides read TGCGCCAGCAGCGTGCGACTAGGGGCGCCTAACTATGGCTACACCTTC. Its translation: CASSVRLGAPNYGYTF.